This T cell receptor beta chain is from a study of T cells in women clearing cervical HPV infection. Study overall: Women with histologically confirmed HPV16-related CIN3 or worse, 2 with invasive cancer, served as cases. Study results and limitations: Combining TCR richness with V gene abundances gave around 0.87 AUC. CIN3+ cases had significantly higher TCR repertoire richness than controls, but evenness did not differ.

Prevalent HPV16 infections were excluded; only incident single HPV16 infections included. With regard to this clone: The antigen is unknown. The CDR3 end falls 3 residues outside the read, so it is completed with the germline J gene.

Measured with immunoSEQ multiplex PCR; TCRdb has only the in-frame clones, and not every one. The clone table shows roughly 47,000 clones, with the ten largest holding less than 40%. The CDR3 runs to 14 residues. Trimming stripped 2 bases from V and 3 bases from J, with 9 bases between. The rearrangement joins TRBV5-3 to TRBJ2-1; D is possibly TRBD1 (5 bases). TRBV5-3 is an open reading frame whose function is uncertain. This receptor was identified in a woman aged 18-70 years with a cervical HPV16 infection that either progressed to CIN3+ or cleared (not recorded which). The sample consisted of blood buffy coat. The covered CDR3 bases are TGTGCCAGAAGCTTTTGTAGGGGCTACAATGAG. Its translation is CARSFCRGYNE. The CDR3 in full is CARSFCRGYNEQFF.